The subject of this entry is one T cell receptor (beta chain). The sample comes from a study of cytomegalovirus exposure and HLA in healthy donors. 60 Vbeta and 13 Jbeta primers were used in PCR. The repertoire was sequenced with immunoSEQ multiplex PCR; TCRdb's copy has only in-frame clones and lacks some. The table has around 180,000 clones, around 80% seen once; the top ten hold approximately 1.5%. With 8 bases removed from V and 5 bases from J, the gap between germline ends came to 15 bases. Germline CDR1 and CDR2: LNHDA and SQIVND (reference sequence). CDR3 length equals 13 residues. This TCR was recovered from a woman under 40 in good health and CMV-seropositive. Sequenced input: PBMCs. The chain employs TRBV19 and TRBJ1-1; unclear D gene. CDR3 nucleotides: TGTGCCAGTTCTACTGGGCTTAGTACTGAAGCTTTCTTT. This sequence encodes CASSTGLSTEAFF.